This TCR beta chain is drawn from a study of CD8 T cells in ankylosing spondylitis. Findings of the study overall: Typical of ankylosing spondylitis blood, it appeared, was a TCR beta motif of eight highly homologous variants.

This clonotype was seen a few times. What it binds is not known. TCRdb re-called the 5' RACE reads through MiXCR, storing one row per CDR3 protein. The sample records more than 650,000 distinct CDR3 sequences, 12% being singletons. The sequence derives from a male donor with ankylosing spondylitis. Source material: blood, either unsorted or a sorted T cell fraction (not recorded which).

The CDR3 nucleotides read TGTGCCAGCAGCTTAAGCCTGGGGCTCGGGGAGACCCAGTACTTC. Its protein is CASSLSLGLGETQYF. The chain has TRBV7-2 and TRBJ2-5, with TRBD1 as a possible D gene (5 bases). The ends were cut back, 2 bases at V and 5 bases at J, with 15 bases in the middle. Germline V gives CDR1 SGHTA, CDR2 FQGNSA. This CDR3 contains 15 residues.